Shown below are 17 T cell receptor beta chains from a single sample sequenced in a study of blood T cell repertoires in COVID-19. TCRdb's table, derived via immunoSEQ multiplex PCR, lists solely in-frame clones and lacks some. The sample holds fewer than 150,000 clones, 85% seen once. Material: peripheral blood. The source of these receptors is a man between 45 and 60 years old with acute or convalescent COVID-19.

This clone was counted once. J is TRBJ2-7 and V is TRBV7-9; D call uncertain. CDR1 and CDR2 from the germline V gene are SEHNR and FQNEAQ (reference sequence). Trimming stripped 2 bases from V and 3 bases from J, with 11 bases between. This CDR3 comprises 14 residues. Here the CDR3 reads CASSLYLDGYEQYF. The CDR3 DNA is TGTGCCAGCAGCTTATATCTAGATGGCTACGAGCAGTACTTC.

This chain joins TRBV4-1 and TRBJ2-3; 13 bases agree with TRBD2. Unmatched junction bases numbered 4, after V lost 4 bases and J lost 3 bases. Per the germline V gene, CDR1 is MGHRA and CDR2 is YSYEKL. The CDR3 has 16 amino acids. The CDR3 loop reads CASSRKTSGGTDTQYF. CDR3 coding DNA: TGCGCCAGCAGCCGAAAGACTAGCGGGGGGACAGATACGCAGTATTTT.

This chain links TRBV19 with TRBJ2-3; 7 nucleotides align to TRBD2. The CDR3 sequence is 16 residues long. Trimming removed 3 bases from V and 6 bases from J; junction bases left unmatched: 12. CDR1 and CDR2 (germline): LNHDA, SQIVND (reference sequence). The DNA for the CDR3 is TGTGCCAGTAGTATGGGGACTACGACCTCGAGGGATACGCAGTATTTT. Protein product: CASSMGTTTSRDTQYF.

This chain links TRBV28 with TRBJ2-5; D is perhaps TRBD2 (5 bases). TRBJ2-7 explains the end of the DNA better; the J call may be wrong. Germline values: CDR1 MDHEN, CDR2 SYDVKM. This CDR3 is built from 14 residues. DNA of the CDR3: TGTGCCAGCAGTTCCCGGACTTACCCCTACGAGCAGTACTTC. This sequence encodes CASSSRTYPYEQYF.

This chain joins TRBV6-1 and TRBJ1-1; D not certain. The CDR3 length is 13 residues. Germline CDR1 and CDR2: MNHNS and SASEGT. Trimming took 1 base from V and 8 from J, leaving 11 bases between them. The CDR3 nucleotides are TGTGCCAGCAGTGAAGTTCAGGTTCCCGAAGCTTTCTTT. It is translated as CASSEVQVPEAFF.

This sequence joins TRBV5-1 and TRBJ2-5, with TRBD2 matching 8 bases. The CDR3 contains 13 residues. V shed 1 base, J shed 4 bases, and the junction held 0 bases outside the gene matches. Germline V gives CDR1 SGHRS, CDR2 YFSETQ. The CDR3 region has the DNA TGCGCCAGCAGCTTGAGCGGGGGAGAGACCCAGTACTTC. Translating it yields CASSLSGGETQYF.

The CDR3 DNA sequence: TGTGCCACCAGTGACTCGAGGGTTCAGCCCCAGCATTTT. This translates into CATSDSRVQPQHF. V usage is TRBV24-1 and J usage is TRBJ1-5, with D uncertain. Germline values: CDR1 KGHDR, CDR2 SFDVKD. The CDR3 runs to 13 residues. V lost 4 bases, J lost 6 bases, and 9 bases lay in between.

The J gene is TRBJ1-4, the V gene TRBV9; D is unresolved. This CDR3 spans 15 amino acids. V was trimmed by 2 bases and J by 3 bases, leaving 11 bases between them. The germline gives CDR1 SGDLS, CDR2 YYNGEE. The CDR3 DNA follows: TGTGCCAGCAGCGTTGCAGGCTCGCCTAATGAAAAACTGTTTTTT. The encoded protein is CASSVAGSPNEKLFF.

This chain connects TRBV27 to TRBJ1-5; a weak D match, TRBD1 (5 bases). Trimming cost V 6 bases and J 3 bases, with 15 bases left between them. The CDR3 runs 15 residues. In germline, CDR1 is MNHEY, CDR2 SMNVEV (reference sequence). In DNA form, the CDR3 reads TGTGCCAGCAGCCCTGACCGGGGGATCAATCAGCCCCAGCATTTT. Translation: CASSPDRGINQPQHF.

This clone was counted between two and nine times. The chain employs TRBV2 and TRBJ2-2; TRBD2 matches 7 bases. CDR1 SNHLY and CDR2 FYNNEI come from the germline V gene. V trimming: 7 bases; J trimming: 6 bases; junction bases outside the gene matches: 11. The CDR3 runs to 15 residues. The DNA for the CDR3 is TGTGCCAGCAAGGAGGGCGGGAGTCGATCCGGGGAGCTGTTTTTT. This gives the protein CASKEGGSRSGELFF.

The rearrangement joins TRBV6-5 to TRBJ2-1; no firm D call. This CDR3 is 12 amino acids long. Trimming stripped 0 bases from V and 8 bases from J, with 5 bases between. Germline CDR1 reads MNHEY; CDR2 reads SVGAGI. The CDR3 reads CASSYSSYEQFF. CDR3 DNA sequence: TGTGCCAGCAGTTACTCGTCCTATGAGCAGTTCTTC.

V is TRBV29-1 and J is TRBJ2-2, with D uncertain. CDR3 size: 15 residues. Germline V gene sequence: CDR1 SQVTM, CDR2 ANQGSEA. Trimming removed 4 bases at V and 4 bases at J, with 16 bases between. This CDR3 is CSVGETSVSTGELFF. CDR3 nucleotides: TGCAGCGTTGGAGAGACATCAGTAAGCACCGGGGAGCTGTTTTTT.

This chain links TRBV2 with TRBJ1-1; D perhaps matches TRBD1 (6 bases). The CDR3 totals 12 residues. Trimming pared 10 bases from V and 1 base from J, leaving 10 bases between. CDR1 is SNHLY and CDR2 is FYNNEI in the germline V gene. The chain's CDR3 is CATTTGNTEAFF. Here the CDR3 DNA reads TGTGCCACCACGACAGGGAACACTGAAGCTTTCTTT.

The gene calls are TRBV7-9 and TRBJ2-2; D ambiguous. The CDR3 contains 12 residues. Germline CDR1 SEHNR, CDR2 FQNEAQ (reference sequence). V dropped 7 bases and J dropped 6 bases, with 9 bases sitting between them. The chain's CDR3 is CASNLASGELFF. CDR3 nucleotides: TGTGCCAGCAACCTCGCGTCCGGGGAGCTGTTTTTT.

V and J are TRBV30 and TRBJ1-2; unclear D gene. Trimming took off 3 bases at V and 4 bases at J, with 6 bases between the two ends. This CDR3 spans 11 amino acids. Germline assignment: CDR1 GTSNPN and CDR2 SVGIG (reference sequence). The CDR3 here is CAWRLGYGYTF. Here the CDR3 DNA reads TGTGCCTGGAGGCTAGGCTATGGCTACACCTTC.

The chain has TRBV6-5 and TRBJ2-1; possibly TRBD2 for D (5 bases). The CDR3 totals 14 residues. Trimming took off 8 bases at V and 3 bases at J, with 14 bases between the two ends. Germline V gives CDR1 MNHEY, CDR2 SVGAGI. As DNA, the CDR3 is TGTGCCAGCGGGCGGGTGTCAAACTACAATGAGCAGTTCTTC. This translates into CASGRVSNYNEQFF.

This chain joins TRBV11-2 and TRBJ1-2, with 8 nucleotides matching TRBD1. V lost 1 base and J lost 6; bases outside the gene matches: 4. This CDR3 is 14 amino acids long. CDR1 is SGHAT, CDR2 FQNNGV, per germline. The DNA for the CDR3 is TGTGCCAGCAGCTTAGCAGGGGGCGAGGATGGCTACACCTTC. It codes for CASSLAGGEDGYTF.